These T cell receptor beta chains were read from a single sample in a study of T-cell reconstitution after alpha-beta-depleted transplantation in children. Each CDR3 protein is one row after TCRdb ran MiXCR on the PCR reads. The data hold about 830,000 distinct CDR3 sequences, with roughly 15% observed a single time. Sequenced material: PBMCs, mostly from graft donor cells, taken 360 days after TCRalphabeta/CD19-depleted stem cell transplant. The receptors derive from a male patient between 5 and 17 years old who had a stem cell transplant for acute lymphoblastic leukemia, so the T cells may come from the graft donor. Both conserved end residues are trimmed from each CDR3.

cdr3_length v_call cdr3_aa
14 TRBV28 ASRGLAGDLKNIQY
11 TRBV5-1 ASSMDRGLGKY
12 TRBV5-1 ASSTGTSAYEQY
13 TRBV27 ASLMGTSGSGEQF
14 TRBV29-1 SVGTSGRPSTDTQY
13 TRBV18 ASSLAPGGSNEQF
11 TRBV12-3/TRBV12-4 ASSLGQHYEQY
12 TRBV3-1 ASSQWEVVNEQF
11 TRBV5-1 ASSYLPRDEQF
14 TRBV12-3/TRBV12-4 ASTPDDLGGNQPQH
13 TRBV6-5 ASSYGAHGGYEQY
12 TRBV5-1 ASSLSETVETQY
11 TRBV29-1 SGLSGQGYEQY
13 TRBV7-2 ASSPRQTANYGYT
13 TRBV5-6 ASSETGLGNQPQH
14 TRBV4-1 ASSQPTSSRYNEQF
10 TRBV20-1 SVGQGRETQY
13 TRBV5-1 ASSSLTGTADTQY
11 TRBV4-1 ASSHAGFDEQY
12 TRBV5-1 ASSLGFNLYEQY
13 TRBV20-1 SASLSGVGANVLT
13 TRBV2 ASKAGTSGLYEQY
14 TRBV5-1 ASRGRDRGRRETQY
14 TRBV29-1 SVRFLPGTGDTEAF
11 TRBV10-1 ASSFQPEGEQY
12 TRBV4-2 ASSQDGANTEAF
13 TRBV27 ASSRGAGYPYEQY
14 TRBV9 ASSLRWPGEDNEQF
12 TRBV4-1 ASSQDGSGNTIY
13 TRBV7-6 ASSSADRESYEQY
11 TRBV5-1 ASTLYGNTEAF
12 TRBV20-1 SSLPEISTDTQY
11 TRBV6-1 ASSEQYTDTQY
15 TRBV2 ASSPTGLAGATDTQY
13 TRBV4-1 ASSQPQGVGTEAF
12 TRBV24-1 ATSDNGAYQPQH
10 TRBV20-1 SASRGDQPQH
14 TRBV4-2 ASSQDPPWGAWGYT
11 TRBV9 ASSVDPRDTQY
12 TRBV27 ASSLSGRSYEQY
15 TRBV4-1 ASSQDPGQATNEKLF
13 TRBV6-1 ASWGPPSGANVLT
12 TRBV19 ASSPWTGPDTQY
13 TRBV20-1 SARPGLADTGELF
11 TRBV2 ASNRLVEETQY